This T cell receptor beta chain comes out of a study of response to subunit inactivated influenza vaccine. Germline loops: CDR1 LGHDT, CDR2 YNNKEL (reference sequence). This CDR3 has 14 residues. Trimming stripped 2 bases from V and 6 bases from J, with 14 bases between. A single record per CDR3 protein comes from TCRdb applying MiXCR to the RT-PCR reads. Altogether about 240,000 distinct CDR3 sequences are present, over 9% being singletons, with the ten largest covering under 10%. Sequencing used non-naive T cells sorted from PBMCs, obtained 14 days before vaccination. This sequence joins TRBV3-1 and TRBJ2-7; unclear D gene. The receptor comes from a man over 45 who received an inactivated influenza vaccine. The CDR3 DNA reads TGTGCCAGCAGCCAATCGTCCAGCTACTTCGAGCAGTACTTC. Protein: CASSQSSSYFEQYF.